Following are 28 T cell receptor beta chains from one sample sequenced in a study of blood T cell repertoires in COVID-19 (dated by TCRdb to between 2020 and 2021). Receptor libraries were prepared by the immunoSEQ multiplex PCR assay. TCRdb retrieved this table from immuneACCESS and kept in-frame rearrangements only. Not all clones are present; in checked studies, unresolved V genes account for under half, and no reason is known for the remainder. This sample has 150,000 or so clones in its table, and around nine tenths of those were observed once. The ten largest clones take up around 5% of the sample. Sequenced material: peripheral blood. The receptor source for this set is a human donor in a cohort sampled during active COVID-19.

The chain recombines TRBV11-1 with TRBJ2-7, with 9 bases lining up with TRBD1. V lost 5 bases to trimming and J lost 3 bases; unmatched junction nucleotides: 8. Looked up from germline, CDR1 is SGHAT and CDR2 is FQDESV (reference sequence). The CDR3 runs to 15 residues. Here the CDR3 reads CASSTDRGKDYEQYF. The CDR3 DNA follows: TGTGCCAGCAGCACAGACAGGGGGAAGGACTACGAGCAGTACTTC.

The rearrangement joins TRBV7-7 to TRBJ2-5; D is perhaps TRBD2 (6 bases). Trimming removed 2 bases from V and 5 bases from J, with 15 bases in between. The CDR3 has 15 amino acids. From germline, CDR1 is SSHAT and CDR2 FNYEAQ (reference sequence). The CDR3: CASSLSGQGLETQYF. The CDR3 DNA sequence: TGTGCCAGCAGCTTAAGTGGGCAGGGACTGGAGACCCAGTACTTC. Using reference TRBV7-7 and TRBJ2-5 for the parts outside the CDR3, the full variable domain is GAGVSQSPRYKVTKRGQDVTLRCDPISSHATLYWYQQALGQGPEFLTYFNYEAQPDKSGLPSDRFSAERPEGSISTLTIQRTEQRDSAMYRCASSLSGQGLETQYFGPGTRLLVL.

CDR3 sequence reads: CASSEHGTSVYNEQFF. The CDR3, as DNA: TGTGCCAGCAGTGAACACGGGACTAGCGTCTACAATGAGCAGTTCTTC. The chain recombines TRBV6-1 with TRBJ2-1; 10 bases agree with TRBD2. CDR1 and CDR2 from the germline V gene are MNHNS and SASEGT. The V segment lost 2 bases and the J segment 3 bases; nucleotides outside the gene matches: 4. The CDR3 runs 16 residues.

J is TRBJ1-1 and V is TRBV28; no definite D call. Germline V gene lookup returns CDR1 MDHEN and CDR2 SYDVKM. V lost 4 bases, J lost 6 bases, and 3 bases lay in between. CDR3 length: 10 amino acids. The CDR3 region has the DNA TGTGCCAGCAGTTCCTCTGAAGCTTTCTTT. It specifies CASSSSEAFF.

V usage is TRBV4-1 and J usage is TRBJ2-2, with D hard to call. V gave up 5 bases and J gave up 7 bases, with 11 bases separating them. CDR1 MGHRA and CDR2 YSYEKL come from the germline V gene. The CDR3 loop spans 13 amino acids. The CDR3 region is CASSSRVGGELFF. The CDR3 bases are TGCGCCAGCAGCTCCCGGGTGGGCGGGGAGCTGTTTTTT.

This clone appeared a single time. The rearrangement links TRBV30 to TRBJ2-7, with 10 bases identical to TRBD1. The CDR3 covers 12 residues. J was trimmed by 2 bases and V by 5 bases; bases with no gene match: 0. Per germline, CDR1 GTSNPN and CDR2 SVGIG (reference sequence). Here the CDR3 reads CAWGQGAYEQYF. In DNA, the CDR3 is TGTGCCTGGGGACAGGGGGCCTACGAGCAGTACTTC.

The rearrangement uses TRBV28 and TRBJ2-5; 10 bases fit TRBD2. The germline V gene has CDR1 MDHEN and CDR2 SYDVKM. Trimming took 0 bases from V and 2 from J; bases not matched to a gene: 0. The CDR3 runs 15 residues. The CDR3 DNA is TGTGCCAGCAGTTTATGGACTAGCGGGCAAGAGACCCAGTACTTC. Encoded protein: CASSLWTSGQETQYF.

The V and J genes are TRBV28 and TRBJ1-4, with D possibly matching TRBD1 (6 bases). The CDR3 consists of 15 residues. Germline values: CDR1 MDHEN, CDR2 SYDVKM. Between the trimmed V and J ends, which lost 5 bases and 8 bases, there was a span of 18 bases. The CDR3 here is CASSPSQGFNEKLFF. CDR3 bases: TGTGCCAGCAGTCCCTCACAGGGTTTTAACGAAAAACTGTTTTTT.

The chain uses TRBV6-5 and TRBJ2-7; 10 bases line up with TRBD1. CDR1 and CDR2 from the germline V gene are MNHEY and SVGAGI. V lost 6 bases to trimming and J lost 3 bases; unmatched junction nucleotides: 8. The CDR3 is made up of 15 amino acids. The CDR3 here is CASSLPGTGDYEQYF. CDR3 nucleotide sequence: TGTGCCAGCAGCTTACCCGGGACAGGGGACTACGAGCAGTACTTC.

The chain employs TRBV5-1 and TRBJ2-7, with 7 bases aligning to TRBD1. The V segment lost 0 bases and the J segment 0 bases; nucleotides outside the gene matches: 0. The CDR3 covers 14 residues. Germline loops: CDR1 SGHRS, CDR2 YFSETQ. This CDR3 is CASSLGQGSYEQYF. The CDR3 DNA follows: TGCGCCAGCAGCTTGGGACAGGGCTCCTACGAGCAGTACTTC.

The rearrangement links TRBV30 to TRBJ2-3; maybe TRBD1 (6 bases). The CDR3 sequence is 17 residues long. The V end was cut by 0 bases, the J end by 0 bases, with 16 bases between. Germline CDR1 GTSNPN, CDR2 SVGIG (reference sequence). The DNA for the CDR3 is TGTGCCTGGAGTGTTGCCAGAGACAGGATCAGCACAGATACGCAGTATTTT. Residues: CAWSVARDRISTDTQYF.

This chain uses TRBV18 with TRBJ1-1, with 7 bases matching TRBD1. CDR1 is KGHSH and CDR2 is LQKENI in the germline V gene. The CDR3 has 14 amino acids. V lost 3 bases to trimming and J lost 4 bases; unmatched junction nucleotides: 5. CDR3 in DNA: TGTGCCAGCTCACCGCTGCCAGGGGGCACTGAAGCTTTCTTT. As protein: CASSPLPGGTEAFF.

The chain uses TRBV7-6 and TRBJ2-7; 9 nucleotides match TRBD2. Trimming took 1 base from V and 2 from J; bases not matched to a gene: 6. The CDR3 length is 16 residues. Germline lookup yields CDR1 SGHVS and CDR2 FNYEAQ. CDR3 in DNA: TGTGCCAGCAGCTTAGTGCGGGGCGGGGGGGCCTACGAGCAGTACTTC. As protein: CASSLVRGGGAYEQYF.

The chain has TRBV28 and TRBJ1-1, with a weak D call TRBD1 (5 bases). Germline V gene data show CDR1 as MDHEN and CDR2 as SYDVKM. The CDR3 contains 13 residues. With 4 bases removed from V and 1 base from J, the gap between germline ends came to 7 bases. The CDR3 DNA follows: TGTGCCAGCAGTTCCGACAGGAACACTGAAGCTTTCTTT. Translating it yields CASSSDRNTEAFF.

The J gene is TRBJ2-2, the V gene TRBV6-2 or TRBV6-3, with 11 nucleotides matching TRBD2. V lost 5 bases and J lost 4; bases outside the gene matches: 3. This CDR3 has 15 amino acids. Germline V gene lookup returns CDR1 MNHEY and CDR2 SVGEGT. The CDR3 nucleotides read TGTGCCAGCAGTATAGCGGGGGGGCGCACCGGGGAGCTGTTTTTT. It encodes CASSIAGGRTGELFF.

This chain connects TRBV5-4 to TRBJ2-7, with TRBD2 identical over 7 bases. The junction had 9 bases not matched to a gene; V was cut back by 1 base and J by 5 bases. Germline V gene sequence: CDR1 SGHNT, CDR2 YYREEE (reference sequence). There are 15 residues in the CDR3. CDR3 region: CASSLYGGRAHEQYF. CDR3 coding DNA: TGTGCCAGCAGCTTGTATGGGGGGAGGGCCCACGAGCAGTACTTC.

This clone was seen a handful of times. This chain uses TRBV7-9 with TRBJ1-1; a possible D gene is TRBD1 (5 bases). Germline-derived CDR1 and CDR2 are SEHNR and FQNEAQ (reference sequence). With 6 bases removed from V and 5 bases from J, the gap between germline ends came to 13 bases. This CDR3 is built from 13 residues. The CDR3 protein is CASSTGRITEAFF. In DNA form, the CDR3 reads TGTGCCAGCAGTACAGGACGGATTACTGAAGCTTTCTTT.

V is TRBV11-2 and J is TRBJ1-1; TRBD1 aligns across 10 bases. V lost 3 bases to trimming and J lost 4 bases; unmatched junction nucleotides: 2. Looked up from germline, CDR1 is SGHAT and CDR2 is FQNNGV. The CDR3 is 14 residues long. CDR3 sequence: CASSFRDRGTEAFF. DNA of the CDR3: TGTGCCAGCAGCTTTCGGGACAGGGGCACTGAAGCTTTCTTT.

The J gene is TRBJ1-3, the V gene TRBV13; no definite D call. V shed 4 bases and J shed 0 bases, with 4 bases lying between them. The CDR3 is 13 residues long. The germline V gene has CDR1 PRHDT and CDR2 FYEKMQ (reference sequence). The CDR3 DNA reads as TGTGCCAGCAGCTGGCTCTCTGGAAACACCATATATTTT. It is translated as CASSWLSGNTIYF.

The chain is built from TRBV7-9 and TRBJ1-2; D gene ambiguous. Germline V gives CDR1 SEHNR, CDR2 FQNEAQ (reference sequence). The CDR3 consists of 14 residues. The germline V and J ends were trimmed by 2 bases and 6 bases, with 13 bases remaining between them. In nucleotides, the CDR3 is TGTGCCAGCAGCTTAACTCGCTTGGGCAATGGCTACACCTTC. It codes for CASSLTRLGNGYTF.

This clone has more than one count but fewer than ten. The rearrangement joins TRBV10-3 to TRBJ2-2; D may be TRBD1 (6 bases). CDR3 length: 18 amino acids. Looked up from germline, CDR1 is ENHRY and CDR2 is SYGVKD. Trimming shortened V by 5 bases and J by 3 bases, and 22 bases separated the two germline ends. The chain's CDR3 is CAISPGVGTRDDTGELFF. The CDR3 nucleotides read TGTGCCATCAGTCCCGGTGTGGGGACAAGGGACGACACCGGGGAGCTGTTTTTT.

The gene calls are TRBV30 and TRBJ2-2; 9 bases line up with TRBD1. This CDR3 has 16 residues. Germline assignment: CDR1 GTSNPN and CDR2 SVGIG (reference sequence). The V gene end was trimmed by 0 bases and the J gene end by 7 bases; junction bases not matched to a gene: 9. The CDR3 spells CAWSVRRTGEGGELFF. For the CDR3, the DNA is TGTGCCTGGAGTGTACGGAGGACAGGGGAGGGCGGGGAGCTGTTTTTT.

The chain has TRBV18 and TRBJ1-2; D gene unclear. Trimming left V 3 bases short and J 0 bases short, with 11 bases between. Germline V gene lookup returns CDR1 KGHSH and CDR2 LQKENI. The CDR3 has 15 residues. Here the CDR3 reads CASSPDGLANYGYTF. CDR3 nucleotide sequence: TGTGCCAGCTCACCCGACGGACTAGCTAACTATGGCTACACCTTC.

V gene TRBV6-5 combines with J gene TRBJ2-7; D ambiguous. The germline V and J ends were trimmed by 0 bases and 5 bases, with 8 bases remaining between them. This CDR3 has 13 residues. CDR1 is MNHEY and CDR2 is SVGAGI in the germline V gene. The DNA for the CDR3 is TGTGCCAGCAGTTACTCTTCCAGCGACGAGCAGTACTTC. Translated: CASSYSSSDEQYF.

The chain couples TRBV6-4 to TRBJ2-3; 8 bases align to TRBD1. Germline V lookup: CDR1 MRHNA, CDR2 SNTAGT. The CDR3 loop spans 15 amino acids. V dropped 6 bases and J dropped 6; count of bases not matched to a gene: 11. CDR3 region: CASSVDRAEVDTQYF. CDR3 DNA sequence: TGTGCCAGCAGCGTGGACAGGGCCGAGGTGGATACGCAGTATTTT.

V is TRBV28 and J is TRBJ1-1; TRBD1 agrees at 7 bases. The CDR3 is 16 amino acids. J lost 4 bases, V lost 3 bases, and 11 bases had no gene match. CDR1 MDHEN and CDR2 SYDVKM come from the germline V gene. CDR3 amino acids: CASSFPTGTASTEAFF. DNA for the CDR3: TGTGCCAGCAGTTTCCCAACCGGGACAGCCAGCACTGAAGCTTTCTTT.

This rearrangement joins TRBV7-2 to TRBJ1-4; 8 bases line up with TRBD1. The CDR3 spans 17 residues. Germline V CDR1 and CDR2: SGHTA, FQGNSA. The V gene end was trimmed by 4 bases and the J gene end by 0 bases; junction bases not matched to a gene: 7. The CDR3 is CASSSTGGGATNEKLFF. The CDR3 nucleotides are TGTGCCAGCAGCTCCACAGGGGGGGGAGCAACTAATGAAAAACTGTTTTTT. The whole variable domain, remainder taken from reference TRBV7-2 and TRBJ1-4, is GAGVSQSPSNKVTEKGKDVELRCDPISGHTALYWYRQSLGQGLEFLIYFQGNSAPDKSGLPSDRFSAERTGGSVSTLTIQRTQQEDSAVYLCASSSTGGGATNEKLFFGSGTQLSVL.

The chain is built from TRBV15 and TRBJ2-4, with D possibly being TRBD1 (6 bases). The CDR3 has 15 amino acids. CDR1 and CDR2 from the germline V gene are LNHNV and YYDKDF (reference sequence). Trimming left V 0 bases short and J 6 bases short, with 12 bases between. Written as DNA, the CDR3 is TGTGCCACCAGCAGAGATCAGGGGAGAGGAAACATTCAGTACTTC. It yields the protein CATSRDQGRGNIQYF.